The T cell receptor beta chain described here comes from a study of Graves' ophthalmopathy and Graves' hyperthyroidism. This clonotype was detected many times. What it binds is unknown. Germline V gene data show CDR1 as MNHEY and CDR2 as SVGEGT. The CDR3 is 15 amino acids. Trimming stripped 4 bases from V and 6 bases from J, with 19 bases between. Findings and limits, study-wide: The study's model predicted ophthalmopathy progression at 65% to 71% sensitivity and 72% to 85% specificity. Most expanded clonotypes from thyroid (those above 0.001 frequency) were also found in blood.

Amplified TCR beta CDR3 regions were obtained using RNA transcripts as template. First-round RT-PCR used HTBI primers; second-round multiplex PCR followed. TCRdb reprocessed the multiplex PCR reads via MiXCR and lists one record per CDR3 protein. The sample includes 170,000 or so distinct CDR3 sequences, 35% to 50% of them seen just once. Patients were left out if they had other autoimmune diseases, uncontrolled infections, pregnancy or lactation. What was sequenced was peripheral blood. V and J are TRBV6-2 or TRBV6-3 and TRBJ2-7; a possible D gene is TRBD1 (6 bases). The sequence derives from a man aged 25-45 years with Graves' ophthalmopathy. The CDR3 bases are TGTGCCAGCAGTTCATCAGGGGAGTCCCCTCTCGAGCAGTACTTC. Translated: CASSSSGESPLEQYF.